The 27 T cell receptor beta chains below were found in one sample sequenced in a study of T-cell reconstitution after alpha-beta-depleted transplantation in children. The TCRbeta library incorporated unique molecular identifiers. TCRdb fed the PCR reads into MiXCR, producing one record per CDR3 protein. The sample consists of about 870,000 distinct CDR3 sequences, less than 20% of them appearing once. The sample in question was PBMCs, mostly from graft donor cells, obtained 360 days after TCRalphabeta/CD19-depleted stem cell transplant. The source is a male patient younger than 18 who had a stem cell transplant for acute lymphoblastic leukemia, so the T cells may come from the graft donor.

The table lists this clonotype with many counts. The chain joins TRBV5-1 to TRBJ2-7, with TRBD2 matching 11 bases. The length of the CDR3 is 15 residues. V lost 4 bases and J lost 2; bases outside the gene matches: 5. Germline-derived CDR1 and CDR2 are SGHRS and YFSETQ. This CDR3 reads CASSRLAGGPYEQYF. In DNA, the CDR3 is TGCGCCAGCAGCCGCCTAGCGGGAGGACCCTACGAGCAGTACTTC.

This clonotype was recorded many times. The chain employs TRBV5-1 and TRBJ2-7, with 13 nucleotides matching TRBD2. V trimming: 7 bases; J trimming: 3 bases; junction bases outside the gene matches: 7. This CDR3 has 15 amino acids. Looked up from germline, CDR1 is SGHRS and CDR2 is YFSETQ. The CDR3 sequence is CASGRTSGSIYEQYF. CDR3 bases: TGCGCCAGCGGGAGGACTAGCGGGAGTATCTACGAGCAGTACTTC. Supplemented by reference TRBV5-1 and TRBJ2-7, the full variable domain reads KAGVTQTPRYLIKTRGQQVTLSCSPISGHRSVSWYQQTPGQGLQFLFEYFSETQRNKGNFPGRFSGRQFSNSRSEMNVSTLELGDSALYLCASGRTSGSIYEQYFGPGTRLTVT.

This clonotype was picked up a small number of times. This chain connects TRBV5-1 to TRBJ2-3; unclear D gene. The CDR3 spans 15 residues. Germline assignment: CDR1 SGHRS and CDR2 YFSETQ. V was pared by 4 bases and J by 2 bases, with 14 bases between. In DNA, the CDR3 is TGCGCCAGCAGCCCGTCGACACACGACACAGATACGCAGTATTTT. This encodes CASSPSTHDTDTQYF.

This clonotype was seen a few times. The CDR3 region has the DNA TGCAGCGTTGCATGGCAGGGAGGGGGAAAACTGTTTTTT. It yields the protein CSVAWQGGGKLFF. The genes are TRBV29-1 and TRBJ1-4, with D possibly matching TRBD1 (6 bases). Looked up from germline, CDR1 is SQVTM and CDR2 is ANQGSEA. The CDR3 covers 13 residues. Trimming cost V 4 bases and J 10 bases, with 16 bases left between them.

The CDR3 protein is CASSRGSQGTEAFF. DNA of the CDR3: TGTGCCAGCAGTAGGGGGTCTCAGGGGACTGAAGCTTTCTTT. This chain joins TRBV3-1 and TRBJ1-1; a possible D gene is TRBD1 (6 bases). The length of the CDR3 is 14 residues. The germline V gene encodes CDR1 LGHDT and CDR2 YNNKEL (reference sequence). V lost 6 bases, J lost 5 bases, and 16 bases lay in between.

This clonotype was found a few times. CDR3 amino acids: CASSPREGGYTF. CDR3 DNA: TGTGCCAGCAGCCCCCGGGAAGGTGGCTACACCTTC. The J gene is TRBJ1-2, the V gene TRBV6-5; D gene ambiguous. CDR1 and CDR2 from the germline V gene are MNHEY and SVGAGI. V was clipped by 6 bases and J by 7 bases, with 12 bases between them. This CDR3 contains 12 residues.

This chain connects TRBV5-1 to TRBJ2-1, with D possibly matching TRBD2 (6 bases). This CDR3 contains 17 residues. V lost 0 bases and J 0 bases, leaving 13 bases between the germline ends. The V gene's germline CDR1 is SGHRS and CDR2 YFSETQ. CDR3 residues: CASSLAAGPSSYNEQFF. The CDR3 bases are TGCGCCAGCAGCTTGGCAGCGGGTCCTAGCTCCTACAATGAGCAGTTCTTC. Variable domain in full (rest from reference TRBV5-1 and TRBJ2-1): KAGVTQTPRYLIKTRGQQVTLSCSPISGHRSVSWYQQTPGQGLQFLFEYFSETQRNKGNFPGRFSGRQFSNSRSEMNVSTLELGDSALYLCASSLAAGPSSYNEQFFGPGTRLTVL.

The rearrangement joins TRBV29-1 to TRBJ1-2, with a possible D match to TRBD1 (5 bases). The CDR3 sequence is 11 residues long. From germline, CDR1 is SQVTM and CDR2 ANQGSEA. The germline V and J ends were trimmed by 3 bases and 5 bases, with 7 bases remaining between them. CDR3 amino acids: CSVDGTYGYTF. DNA for the CDR3: TGCAGCGTTGATGGGACGTATGGCTACACCTTC.

This clonotype was seen many times. This sequence joins TRBV5-1 and TRBJ2-7; the D call may be TRBD1 or TRBD2 (5 bases each). Trimming pared 4 bases from V and 2 bases from J, leaving 13 bases between. CDR3 length: 14 residues. Germline V gives CDR1 SGHRS, CDR2 YFSETQ. CDR3 protein: CASSPRDGTYEQYF. The CDR3 DNA sequence: TGCGCCAGCAGCCCCCGGGACGGGACCTACGAGCAGTACTTC.

This clonotype has at least ten counts. The genes are TRBV12-3 or TRBV12-4 and TRBJ2-1; 13 positions agree with TRBD2. This CDR3 is 16 amino acids long. Trimming cost V 5 bases and J 6 bases; bases outside gene matches: 7. In DNA, the CDR3 is TGTGCCAGCAGTAACACCGGGACTAGCGGGATCAATGAGCAGTTCTTC. As protein: CASSNTGTSGINEQFF.

This clonotype has only one observation. The chain has TRBV27 and TRBJ2-3; 9 nucleotides line up with TRBD2. J was trimmed by 5 bases and V by 1 base; bases with no gene match: 7. CDR1 is MNHEY, CDR2 SMNVEV, per germline (reference sequence). The CDR3 totals 16 residues. The CDR3 region is CASSLYGGRAGDTQYF. DNA of the CDR3: TGTGCCAGCAGTTTATACGGCGGGAGGGCCGGAGATACGCAGTATTTT.

The chain links TRBV2 to TRBJ2-3; perhaps TRBD1 as D (6 bases). V gave up 2 bases and J gave up 2 bases, with 11 bases separating them. CDR1 SNHLY and CDR2 FYNNEI come from the germline V gene. The CDR3 has 15 residues. The CDR3 reads CASSERTGHTDTQYF. CDR3 DNA sequence: TGTGCCAGCAGTGAAAGGACGGGACACACAGATACGCAGTATTTT.

V usage is TRBV29-1 and J usage is TRBJ2-1, with 11 bases that match TRBD2. The germline V gene has CDR1 SQVTM and CDR2 ANQGSEA. V lost 6 bases, J lost 2 bases, and 3 bases stayed unmatched. The CDR3 loop spans 14 amino acids. The CDR3 region has the DNA TGCAGCGTCGCGGGACTAGCGGCCTACAATGAGCAGTTCTTC. This translates into CSVAGLAAYNEQFF.

This clonotype occurred a few times. This chain links TRBV20-1 with TRBJ1-5, with 10 bases matching TRBD1. Germline CDR1 DFQATT, CDR2 SNEGSKA (reference sequence). V was clipped by 3 bases and J by 6 bases; unmatched bases: 8. CDR3 length: 15 amino acids. The CDR3 here is CSASPGTGEGQPQHF. CDR3 in DNA: TGCAGTGCTAGTCCCGGGACAGGGGAAGGTCAGCCCCAGCATTTT.

V and J are TRBV9 and TRBJ2-2; weak D call: TRBD2 (5 bases). Germline V gene lookup returns CDR1 SGDLS and CDR2 YYNGEE. The V gene lost 0 bases and the J gene lost 4 bases, with 10 bases spanning the gap. The CDR3 extends over 15 amino acids. CDR3 region: CASSVAGISTGELFF. In nucleotides, the CDR3 is TGTGCCAGCAGCGTAGCGGGGATCAGCACCGGGGAGCTGTTTTTT.

V is TRBV6-6 and J is TRBJ2-7; a possible D gene is TRBD2 (6 bases). The ends were cut back, 0 bases at V and 11 bases at J, with 11 bases in the middle. CDR1 is MNHNY, CDR2 SVGAGI, per germline (reference sequence). The CDR3 spans 12 residues. The DNA of the CDR3 is TGTGCCAGCAGTTACTCGCGGGACCAGAAGTACTTC. This gives the protein CASSYSRDQKYF.

The chain combines TRBV7-9 with TRBJ1-4; 8 bases fit TRBD1. V lost 2 bases, J lost 1 base, and 18 bases stayed unmatched. The CDR3 extends over 21 amino acids. The V gene's germline CDR1 is SEHNR and CDR2 FQNEAQ (reference sequence). The CDR3: CASSLSKLVRGRTGTNEKLFF. The CDR3 bases are TGTGCCAGCAGCTTATCTAAGTTGGTCAGGGGGCGCACAGGAACTAATGAAAAACTGTTTTTT.

A remark on this clonotype: This may arise from a read error, as a much more abundant clone is one base away. J is TRBJ2-5 and V is TRBV18; TRBD2 agrees at 9 bases. Trimming cost V 2 bases and J 3 bases; bases outside gene matches: 10. Germline assignment: CDR1 KGHSH and CDR2 LQKENI. This CDR3 has 17 residues. The CDR3 DNA follows: TGTGCCAGCTCACCATGGGGCCTAGCGGGAAACGAAGAGACCCAGTACTTC. Translation gives CASSPWGLAGNEETQYF.

The sample holds a few counts of this clonotype. The chain has TRBV5-1 and TRBJ1-4; no reliable D call. In germline, CDR1 is SGHRS, CDR2 YFSETQ. Trimming shortened V by 0 bases and J by 7 bases, and 19 bases separated the two germline ends. The CDR3 sequence is 17 residues long. In DNA form, the CDR3 reads TGCGCCAGCAGCTTGGGATGGCCTCGGTGGAGTGGTGAAAAACTGTTTTTT. It codes for CASSLGWPRWSGEKLFF.

This clonotype was picked up a small number of times. This chain joins TRBV3-1 and TRBJ1-1, with D possibly TRBD1 on 6 matching bases. This CDR3 contains 15 residues. V was pared by 4 bases and J by 5 bases, with 17 bases between. The germline V gene has CDR1 LGHDT and CDR2 YNNKEL (reference sequence). The DNA for the CDR3 is TGTGCCAGCAGCCCGAAAGGGGGATTAGGGACTGAAGCTTTCTTT. As protein: CASSPKGGLGTEAFF.

The table lists this clonotype with a few counts. The gene calls are TRBV6-1 and TRBJ2-2, with D perhaps TRBD2 (5 bases). Germline V lookup: CDR1 MNHNS, CDR2 SASEGT. The CDR3 runs to 14 residues. V shed 8 bases and J shed 0 bases, with 10 bases lying between them. CDR3 amino acids: CASGADSNTGELFF. For the CDR3, the DNA is TGTGCCAGCGGAGCGGACTCGAACACCGGGGAGCTGTTTTTT.

This clonotype was counted ten times or more. The chain recombines TRBV12-3 or TRBV12-4 with TRBJ1-1, with 7 nucleotides matching TRBD1. Trimming removed 6 bases from V and 0 bases from J; junction bases left unmatched: 16. The CDR3 runs to 18 residues. The CDR3: CASSFPMTGRGMNTEAFF. The CDR3 DNA follows: TGTGCCAGCAGCTTTCCAATGACAGGGCGCGGAATGAACACTGAAGCTTTCTTT.

This clonotype has a handful of counts. The chain couples TRBV20-1 to TRBJ1-6; 9 nucleotides agree with TRBD1. CDR3 length: 15 residues. The germline V gene has CDR1 DFQATT and CDR2 SNEGSKA (reference sequence). V lost 0 bases to trimming and J lost 9 bases; unmatched junction nucleotides: 6. The CDR3 DNA reads as TGCAGTGCTAGAGAGGTCCCGGGACAGGGTTCACCCCTCCACTTT. This sequence encodes CSAREVPGQGSPLHF.

This clonotype was detected many times. This rearrangement joins TRBV10-3 to TRBJ2-3; 8 bases match TRBD1. Trimming cost V 2 bases and J 2 bases; bases outside gene matches: 6. This CDR3 comprises 16 residues. Germline V gives CDR1 ENHRY, CDR2 SYGVKD. CDR3 nucleotides: TGTGCCATCAGTGAGGTCGGACAGGGAGCCACAGATACGCAGTATTTT. This codes for CAISEVGQGATDTQYF.

This clonotype was seen a handful of times. Compared with germline, one end of the junction differs, possibly owing to a read error. This chain uses TRBV29-1 with TRBJ2-1, with 7 bases identical to TRBD1. Germline-derived CDR1 and CDR2 are SQVTM and ANQGSEA. The CDR3 loop spans 15 amino acids. CDR3 bases: TGCAGCGTCCAAGGGGTAGGGGGCGAATACAGTGAGCAGTTCTTC. Translated, it gives CSVQGVGGEYSEQFF.

This clonotype was seen a handful of times. This chain links TRBV29-1 with TRBJ1-3; D gene unclear. V dropped 5 bases and J dropped 0 bases, with 11 bases sitting between them. The CDR3 runs 14 residues. Germline V gene lookup returns CDR1 SQVTM and CDR2 ANQGSEA. CDR3 loop: CSVSFGSSGNTIYF. As DNA, the CDR3 is TGCAGCGTTAGCTTCGGGTCCTCTGGAAACACCATATATTTT.

The rearrangement joins TRBV27 to TRBJ2-7; D gene uncertain. V lost 1 base to trimming and J lost 4 bases, with 14 bases between them. Germline CDR1 and CDR2: MNHEY and SMNVEV (reference sequence). This CDR3 contains 15 residues. The DNA for the CDR3 is TGTGCCAGCAGTTTATATGGAATCGGGTCGTACGAGCAGTACTTC. Its protein is CASSLYGIGSYEQYF.